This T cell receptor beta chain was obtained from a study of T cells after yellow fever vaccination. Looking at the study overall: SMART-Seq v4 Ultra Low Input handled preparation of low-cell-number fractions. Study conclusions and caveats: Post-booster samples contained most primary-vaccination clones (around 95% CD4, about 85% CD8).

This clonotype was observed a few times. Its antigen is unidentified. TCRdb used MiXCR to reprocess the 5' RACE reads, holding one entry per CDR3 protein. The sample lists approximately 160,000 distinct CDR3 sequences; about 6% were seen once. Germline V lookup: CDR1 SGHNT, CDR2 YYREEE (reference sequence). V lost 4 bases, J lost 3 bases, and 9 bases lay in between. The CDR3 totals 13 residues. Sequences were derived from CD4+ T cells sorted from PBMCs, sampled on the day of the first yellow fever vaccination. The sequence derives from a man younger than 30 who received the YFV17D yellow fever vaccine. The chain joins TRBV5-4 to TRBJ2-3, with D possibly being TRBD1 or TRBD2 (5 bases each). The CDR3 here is CASSGGWTDTQYF. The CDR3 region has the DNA TGTGCCAGCAGCGGGGGATGGACAGATACGCAGTATTTT.